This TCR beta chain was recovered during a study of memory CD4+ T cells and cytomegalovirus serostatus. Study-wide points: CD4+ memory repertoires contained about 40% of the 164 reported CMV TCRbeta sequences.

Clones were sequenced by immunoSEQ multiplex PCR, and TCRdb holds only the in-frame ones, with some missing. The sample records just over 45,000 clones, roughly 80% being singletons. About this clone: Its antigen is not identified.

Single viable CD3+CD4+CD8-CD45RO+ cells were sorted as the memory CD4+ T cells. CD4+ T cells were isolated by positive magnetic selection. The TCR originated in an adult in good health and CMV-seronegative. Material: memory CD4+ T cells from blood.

This chain's CDR3 is CASSLLDGYTF. CDR3 nucleotides: TGTGCCAGCAGTTTATTGGATGGCTACACCTTC. The rearrangement joins TRBV28 to TRBJ1-2; D is ambiguous. Germline CDR1 and CDR2: MDHEN and SYDVKM. This CDR3 has 11 amino acids. The V gene lost 1 base and the J gene lost 6 bases, with 3 bases spanning the gap.